The 21 T cell receptor beta chains given below trace back to one sample, sequenced in a study of blood T cell repertoires in COVID-19. Method: immunoSEQ multiplex PCR; TCRdb's copy keeps in-frame clones and lacks some. The table records some 220,000 clones, about nine tenths of them present only once. What was sequenced was peripheral blood. The receptors derive from a man aged 25 to 45 with COVID-19, enrolled during active disease.

This sequence joins TRBV7-6 and TRBJ2-6; D may be TRBD2 (5 bases). Germline assignment: CDR1 SGHVS and CDR2 FNYEAQ. Trimming pared 5 bases from V and 0 bases from J, leaving 8 bases between. The CDR3 covers 15 residues. CDR3 loop: CASSKTSSGANVLTF. DNA for the CDR3: TGTGCCAGCAGCAAAACTAGCTCTGGGGCCAACGTCCTGACTTTC.

The J gene is TRBJ1-1, the V gene TRBV13; D ambiguous. Germline V gene sequence: CDR1 PRHDT, CDR2 FYEKMQ (reference sequence). The V end was cut by 0 bases, the J end by 1 base, with 6 bases between. The CDR3 length is 14 residues. Here the CDR3 DNA reads TGTGCCAGCAGCTTAGGCACAGCGAACACTGAAGCTTTCTTT. Its translation is CASSLGTANTEAFF.

This chain uses TRBV29-1 with TRBJ1-1; D is possibly TRBD1 (5 bases). Trimming removed 6 bases from V and 1 base from J, with 6 bases in between. Germline V gene data show CDR1 as SQVTM and CDR2 as ANQGSEA. The CDR3 is 11 amino acids. CDR3 amino acids: CSVRENTEAFF. CDR3 nucleotide sequence: TGCAGCGTCAGGGAGAACACTGAAGCTTTCTTT.

The genes are TRBV6-5 and TRBJ1-1, with 8 bases lining up with TRBD1. In germline, CDR1 is MNHEY, CDR2 SVGAGI. The trim removed 4 bases at V and 4 bases at J, leaving 5 bases unmatched. The length of the CDR3 is 14 residues. The CDR3 DNA reads as TGTGCCAGCAGTTCATTCACAGGGGGCACTGAAGCTTTCTTT. Protein sequence: CASSSFTGGTEAFF.

This rearrangement joins TRBV27 to TRBJ1-4; tentatively, D is TRBD1 (6 bases). The germline V gene has CDR1 MNHEY and CDR2 SMNVEV (reference sequence). The CDR3 is made up of 12 amino acids. V lost 4 bases and J 8 bases, leaving 8 bases between the germline ends. In DNA form, the CDR3 reads TGTGCCAGCAGTTCAGACAGGGAAAAACTGTTTTTT. Encoded protein: CASSSDREKLFF.

This chain connects TRBV7-3 to TRBJ2-3; 9 bases match TRBD2. The CDR3 is 17 amino acids. After removal of 5 bases from V and 1 base from J, the junction contained 10 bases not matched to a gene. Germline CDR1 and CDR2: SGHTA and FQGTGA. The CDR3 here is CASSPTPASGGTDTQYF. The CDR3 region has the DNA TGTGCCAGCAGCCCAACCCCCGCTAGCGGGGGCACAGATACGCAGTATTTT.

The chain joins TRBV25-1 to TRBJ1-2; perhaps TRBD1 as D (6 bases). This CDR3 contains 18 residues. Germline V lookup: CDR1 MGHDK, CDR2 SYGVNS. V was cut by 5 bases and J by 0 bases, with 22 bases left in between. CDR3 residues: CASSQLRGSDSSNYGYTF. CDR3 in DNA: TGTGCCAGCAGTCAACTACGGGGATCGGACAGCTCTAACTATGGCTACACCTTC.

The rearrangement links TRBV9 to TRBJ2-5, with TRBD2 matching over 12 bases. The CDR3 extends over 17 amino acids. Germline V gene data show CDR1 as SGDLS and CDR2 as YYNGEE. The junction had 11 bases not matched to a gene; V was cut back by 3 bases and J by 5 bases. The CDR3 region is CASSANTLAGGQETQYF. The CDR3 DNA sequence: TGTGCCAGCAGCGCCAACACTCTAGCGGGGGGGCAGGAGACCCAGTACTTC.

The count of this clone is one. This chain uses TRBV5-1 with TRBJ2-7; TRBD2 matches at 7 bases. The CDR3 is made up of 14 amino acids. With 2 bases clipped from V and 5 bases from J, the junction kept 7 bases outside the gene matches. CDR1 SGHRS and CDR2 YFSETQ come from the germline V gene. The CDR3 DNA is TGCGCCAGCAGCTTAATCCGGGGGGTGGACGAGCAGTACTTC. Residues: CASSLIRGVDEQYF. Together with reference TRBV5-1 and TRBJ2-7, the CDR3 gives the full variable domain: KAGVTQTPRYLIKTRGQQVTLSCSPISGHRSVSWYQQTPGQGLQFLFEYFSETQRNKGNFPGRFSGRQFSNSRSEMNVSTLELGDSALYLCASSLIRGVDEQYFGPGTRLTVT.

The rearrangement uses TRBV18 and TRBJ1-2; 10 bases are a match to TRBD1. The CDR3 covers 17 residues. The V gene end was trimmed by 4 bases and the J gene end by 0 bases; junction bases not matched to a gene: 8. Germline V gene sequence: CDR1 KGHSH, CDR2 LQKENI. The CDR3 DNA reads as TGTGCCAGCTCACTCACGGGACAGGGGATTCCTAACTATGGCTACACCTTC. Its protein is CASSLTGQGIPNYGYTF.

This chain uses TRBV3-1 (or the pseudogene TRBV3-2) with TRBJ1-2, with 7 positions matching TRBD1. This CDR3 contains 15 residues. Germline-derived CDR1 and CDR2 are LGHDT and YNNKEL (reference sequence). With 4 bases clipped from V and 4 bases from J, the junction kept 9 bases outside the gene matches. In DNA, the CDR3 is TGTGCCAGCAGCCGCGACAGGGTCGTTAGCTATGGCTACACCTTC. Its protein is CASSRDRVVSYGYTF.

The chain employs TRBV7-2 and TRBJ1-5; 7 bases fit TRBD1. This CDR3 is built from 16 residues. Germline V CDR1 and CDR2: SGHTA, FQGNSA. V lost 5 bases to trimming and J lost 6 bases; unmatched junction nucleotides: 13. The CDR3 nucleotides are TGTGCCAGCAGCGTGACAGGGACCCATTCGGGTCAGCCCCAGCATTTT. This encodes CASSVTGTHSGQPQHF. The entire variable domain, with the rest obtained from reference TRBV7-2 and TRBJ1-5, is as follows: GAGVSQSPSNKVTEKGKDVELRCDPISGHTALYWYRQSLGQGLEFLIYFQGNSAPDKSGLPSDRFSAERTGGSVSTLTIQRTQQEDSAVYLCASSVTGTHSGQPQHFGDGTRLSIL.

This chain connects TRBV7-6 to TRBJ1-1; TRBD1 is a possible D gene (6 bases). CDR3 length equals 15 residues. V was shortened by 5 bases and J by 1 base, with 14 bases between the two germline ends. The V gene's germline CDR1 is SGHVS and CDR2 FNYEAQ. CDR3 loop: CASSLRGGGNTEAFF. CDR3 in DNA: TGTGCCAGCAGCCTCCGGGGGGGCGGGAACACTGAAGCTTTCTTT.

This chain links TRBV2 with TRBJ1-2; 9 bases are shared with TRBD1. CDR3 length equals 17 residues. Germline CDR1 SNHLY, CDR2 FYNNEI. V dropped 6 bases and J dropped 6; count of bases not matched to a gene: 17. This CDR3 is CASRPGQGSQPTDGYTF. The DNA of the CDR3 is TGTGCCAGCAGGCCGGGACAGGGATCCCAACCGACGGATGGCTACACCTTC.

The chain uses TRBV2 and TRBJ1-1; a weak D match, TRBD1 (5 bases). Germline assignment: CDR1 SNHLY and CDR2 FYNNEI. V lost 6 bases and J lost 7, with 12 bases in between. The CDR3 length is 12 residues. DNA for the CDR3: TGTGCCAGCAGGCCCGGGAGGGGTGAAGCTTTCTTT. This gives the protein CASRPGRGEAFF.

The chain employs TRBV5-4 and TRBJ1-2, with TRBD1 identical over 7 bases. The CDR3 consists of 15 residues. The V gene end was trimmed by 3 bases and the J gene end by 1 base; junction bases not matched to a gene: 6. The germline gives CDR1 SGHNT, CDR2 YYREEE (reference sequence). The CDR3 sequence is CASSSGGQLNYGYTF. The CDR3 bases are TGTGCCAGCAGCTCAGGGGGGCAACTTAACTATGGCTACACCTTC.

This clone appeared once. The V and J genes are TRBV6-6 and TRBJ2-7; D is unclear. Germline lookup yields CDR1 MNHNY and CDR2 SVGAGI (reference sequence). V dropped 0 bases and J dropped 5 bases, with 11 bases sitting between them. This CDR3 spans 14 amino acids. The CDR3 DNA is TGTGCCAGCAGTTACTCCTCTAGTTGGGACGAGCAGTACTTC. Translated: CASSYSSSWDEQYF.

The rearrangement links TRBV4-1 to TRBJ1-1; a possible D gene is TRBD1 (5 bases). Germline CDR1 MGHRA, CDR2 YSYEKL. V was clipped by 2 bases and J by 4 bases, with 11 bases between them. The CDR3 extends over 14 amino acids. CDR3 region: CASSQRQLGTEAFF. CDR3 sequence (DNA): TGCGCCAGCAGCCAAAGACAGTTGGGCACTGAAGCTTTCTTT.

The rearrangement uses TRBV11-2 and TRBJ1-2, with a tentative D call TRBD1 (5 bases). CDR1 and CDR2 (germline): SGHAT, FQNNGV. The CDR3 spans 13 residues. The V end lost 2 bases, the J end lost 4 bases, and 8 bases lay between the germline ends. This CDR3 reads CASSLWGGYGYTF. The CDR3 DNA reads as TGTGCCAGCAGCTTATGGGGGGGCTATGGCTACACCTTC.

The rearrangement links TRBV29-1 to TRBJ1-2; 8 positions match TRBD1. The V gene end was trimmed by 7 bases and the J gene end by 5 bases; junction bases not matched to a gene: 6. This CDR3 is built from 12 residues. Germline V lookup: CDR1 SQVTM, CDR2 ANQGSEA. CDR3 bases: TGCAGCGGGGACAGGATCGGGTATGGCTACACCTTC. Translation gives CSGDRIGYGYTF.

The chain links TRBV9 to TRBJ2-5; possibly TRBD1 for D (6 bases). Per the germline V gene, CDR1 is SGDLS and CDR2 is YYNGEE. This CDR3 has 18 residues. Trimming left V 3 bases short and J 2 bases short, with 23 bases between. CDR3 coding DNA: TGTGCCAGCAGCGCTCGACCAACAGGGTTGGGTCATCAAGAGACCCAGTACTTC. It yields the protein CASSARPTGLGHQETQYF.